This is a list of T cell receptor beta chains from one sample in a study of blood T cells in healthy people across ages. MiXCR was run by TCRdb on the 5' RACE reads, yielding one entry per CDR3 protein. The top ten hold roughly 24% of the sample, which has 1.8 million or so distinct CDR3 sequences, about two fifths seen once. The sequenced sample consisted of blood. These receptor sequences come from a human donor in good health. CDR3s include the opening cysteine and the closing phenylalanine or tryptophan. Each record gives: V gene, clone size, J gene, CDR3 length, D gene, CDR3 protein, CDR3 DNA. The D gene is left open where the match is weak. Rows may omit the clone size; those that give it use once, few, many or a size class.

TRBV5-1	-	TRBJ1-5	15	-	CASSLEAGVDQPQHF	TGCGCCAGCAGCTTGGAGGCAGGGGTGGATCAGCCCCAGCATTTT
TRBV4-1	few	TRBJ2-5	17	-	CASSPRQGLMPQETQYF	TGCGCCAGCAGCCCGCGCCAGGGCCTAATGCCTCAAGAGACCCAGTACTTC
TRBV20-1	-	TRBJ2-2	13	-	CSARHGSTGELFF	TGCAGTGCTAGGCACGGATCCACCGGGGAGCTGTTTTTT
TRBV13	-	TRBJ2-7	14	-	CASSSQGSWEGQYF	TGTGCCAGCAGCTCACAGGGAAGTTGGGAGGGGCAGTACTTC
TRBV15	-	TRBJ1-5	14	-	CATSVGGTNQPQHF	TGTGCCACCAGTGTTGGCGGCACCAATCAGCCCCAGCATTTT
TRBV24-1	few	TRBJ1-5	15	-	CATSDWNEVNQPQHF	TGTGCCACCAGTGATTGGAATGAAGTCAATCAGCCCCAGCATTTT
TRBV6-6	few	TRBJ2-3	15	TRBD2	CASSYAGGPTDTQYF	TGTGCCAGCAGTTACGCGGGGGGGCCTACAGATACGCAGTATTTT
TRBV7-3	few	TRBJ2-7	14	-	CASSPGPHSYEQYF	TGTGCCAGCAGTCCCGGACCTCACTCCTACGAGCAGTACTTC
TRBV7-8	-	TRBJ1-5	16	-	CASSPLIIPRNQPQHF	TGTGCCAGCAGCCCGTTAATTATCCCCAGAAATCAGCCCCAGCATTTT
TRBV7-2	few	TRBJ1-6	16	TRBD1	CASSLMTGGFNSPLHF	TGTGCCAGCAGCCTAATGACAGGGGGCTTTAATTCACCCCTCCACTTT
TRBV7-2	-	TRBJ2-2	15	TRBD1	CASSSDRAITGELFF	TGTGCCAGCAGCTCCGACAGGGCTATCACCGGGGAGCTGTTTTTT
TRBV7-2	-	TRBJ2-4	15	-	CASSLDKQPTYGQYF	TGTGCCAGCAGCTTAGATAAACAGCCAACCTACGGGCAGTACTTC
TRBV20-1	-	TRBJ1-5	17	-	CSALAAIGTHSNQPQHF	TGCAGTGCTCTTGCTGCAATCGGGACACATAGCAATCAGCCCCAGCATTTT
TRBV18	-	TRBJ1-2	15	TRBD1	CASSRGEQGEDGYTF	TGTGCCAGCTCACGCGGGGAACAGGGGGAGGATGGCTACACCTTC
TRBV29-1	-	TRBJ2-7	11	-	CSVGGCLEQYF	TGCAGCGTTGGGGGCTGTCTCGAGCAGTACTTC
TRBV7-8	few	TRBJ2-1	15	-	CASSVRRDIYNEQFF	TGTGCCAGCAGCGTCCGCAGGGACATCTACAATGAGCAGTTCTTC
TRBV7-9	-	TRBJ2-1	14	-	CASRDYPDYNEQFF	TGTGCCAGCAGGGACTATCCGGACTACAATGAGCAGTTCTTC
TRBV12-3/TRBV12-4	once	TRBJ2-7	14	-	CASSTYGTNYEQYF	TGTGCCAGCAGCACCTACGGGACAAATTACGAGCAGTACTTC
TRBV7-3	-	TRBJ1-2	15	-	CASSFAGRGFYGYTF	TGTGCCAGCAGCTTTGCTGGCAGGGGTTTCTATGGCTACACCTTC
TRBV12-3/TRBV12-4	-	TRBJ1-5	13	-	CASSLKSGQPQHF	TGTGCCAGCAGTTTAAAAAGTGGTCAGCCCCAGCATTTT
TRBV5-4	-	TRBJ2-7	14	-	CASYNTNDKYEQYF	TGTGCCAGCTATAACACAAATGACAAATACGAGCAGTACTTC
TRBV10-3	-	TRBJ2-1	16	-	CAISEFAASSYNEQFF	TGTGCCATCAGTGAGTTTGCCGCAAGCTCCTACAATGAGCAGTTCTTC